A single sample gave rise to the 5 T cell receptor beta chains below, sequenced in a study of blood T cell repertoires in COVID-19. Assay used: immunoSEQ multiplex PCR; TCRdb lists only in-frame clones, some missing. The table lists under 250,000 clones, roughly 83% of them singletons, with 1.3% in the top ten. Sequenced input: PBMCs or T cells enriched from blood (not recorded which). Every receptor here comes from a middle-aged woman with acute COVID-19.

This clone was seen only a few times. The chain links TRBV9 to TRBJ2-7; TRBD1 agrees at 10 bases. J lost 0 bases, V lost 2 bases, and 2 bases had no gene match. CDR1 and CDR2 (germline): SGDLS, YYNGEE. This CDR3 is built from 15 residues. The CDR3 sequence is CASSVGTGDSYEQYF. The CDR3 DNA is TGTGCCAGCAGCGTGGGGACAGGGGACTCCTACGAGCAGTACTTC.

The chain links TRBV14 to TRBJ2-7; 8 bases agree with TRBD1. Germline-derived CDR1 and CDR2 are SGHDN and FVKESK. The CDR3 totals 13 residues. The junction had 7 bases not matched to a gene; V was cut back by 5 bases and J by 7 bases. CDR3 sequence reads: CASSAGTGGEQYF. The CDR3, as DNA: TGTGCCAGCAGCGCCGGGACAGGCGGGGAGCAGTACTTC.

The J gene is TRBJ2-7, the V gene TRBV5-1; D is unresolved. Germline CDR1 and CDR2: SGHRS and YFSETQ. V lost 0 bases and J lost 2, with 6 bases in between. This CDR3 is built from 13 residues. CDR3 DNA: TGCGCCAGCAGCTTGGAACAGACCTACGAGCAGTACTTC. It translates to CASSLEQTYEQYF.

The V call is TRBV3-1 (or the pseudogene TRBV3-2), the J call TRBJ2-3; TRBD2 might be the D (6 bases). Trimming removed 0 bases from V and 2 bases from J, with 15 bases in between. Looked up from germline, CDR1 is LGHDT and CDR2 is YNNKEL (reference sequence). The CDR3 spans 17 residues. This chain's CDR3 is CASSQELAAGFTDTQYF. The CDR3 region has the DNA TGTGCCAGCAGCCAAGAATTAGCCGCGGGATTCACAGATACGCAGTATTTT.

The chain employs TRBV2 and TRBJ2-7; TRBD1 agrees at 10 bases. Germline-derived CDR1 and CDR2 are SNHLY and FYNNEI. Trimming at V came to 6 bases and at J to 2 bases, leaving 4 bases not matched to a gene. This CDR3 spans 14 amino acids. As DNA, the CDR3 is TGTGCCAGCAGGCAGGGGACAGGGGCCTACGAGCAGTACTTC. Protein product: CASRQGTGAYEQYF. Looking up the rest from reference TRBV2 and TRBJ2-7 gives the full variable domain: EPEVTQTPSHQVTQMGQEVILRCVPISNHLYFYWYRQILGQKVEFLVSFYNNEISEKSEIFDDQFSVERPDGSNFTLKIRSTKLEDSAMYFCASRQGTGAYEQYFGPGTRLTVT.